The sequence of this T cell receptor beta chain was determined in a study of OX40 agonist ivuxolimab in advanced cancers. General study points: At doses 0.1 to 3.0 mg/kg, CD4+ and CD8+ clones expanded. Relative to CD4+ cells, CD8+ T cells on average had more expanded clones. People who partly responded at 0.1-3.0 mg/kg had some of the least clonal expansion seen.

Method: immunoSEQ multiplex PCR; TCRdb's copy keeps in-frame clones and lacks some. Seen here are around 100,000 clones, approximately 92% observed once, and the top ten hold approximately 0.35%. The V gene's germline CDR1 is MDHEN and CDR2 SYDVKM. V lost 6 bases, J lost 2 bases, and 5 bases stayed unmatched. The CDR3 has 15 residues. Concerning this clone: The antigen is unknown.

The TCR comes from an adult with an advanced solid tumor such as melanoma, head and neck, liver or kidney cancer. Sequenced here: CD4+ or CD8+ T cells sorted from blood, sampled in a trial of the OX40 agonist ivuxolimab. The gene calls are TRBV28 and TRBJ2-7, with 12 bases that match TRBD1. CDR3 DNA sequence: TGTGCCAGCAGGCTGGGGACAGGGGGCCCCTACGAGCAGTACTTC. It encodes CASRLGTGGPYEQYF.